This T cell receptor (beta chain) was sequenced in a study of shared clonotypes between healthy human individuals. Study context: CD4 naive and CD4 memory each took three plates per donor, while CD8 naive took two and CD8 memory one. Broader study findings: Naive subsets generally exceeded memory subsets in estimated richness. Expectations were that clonotype sharing among donors would be affected by sequencing depth. The study found about 4.6% of naive CD4 clonotypes shared across a handful of donors.

Generated by immunoSEQ multiplex PCR, the TCRdb table keeps only in-frame clones and is missing some. The sample records 1.5 million to 2.5 million clones, about 95% being singletons. A remark on this clone: Its antigen remains unidentified.

The naive CD8 fraction comprised CD45RO-negative cells positively selected for CCR7 and excluded terminally differentiated effector memory CD45RA+ cells. The source is a man younger than 35 in good health. Sequenced: naive CD8+ T cells sorted from blood.

The CDR3 region has the DNA TGTGCCAGCAGCCAGGGGACTAGCGGGGGGGCTGGTGAGACCCAGTACTTC. Translating gives CASSQGTSGGAGETQYF. The chain uses TRBV7-8 and TRBJ2-5; TRBD2 matches 16 bases. This CDR3 is 17 amino acids long. V dropped 5 bases and J dropped 5; count of bases not matched to a gene: 8. Germline CDR1 SGHVS, CDR2 FQNEAQ.